Here is one T cell receptor (beta chain) with its context. The protocol was immunoSEQ multiplex PCR, while the TCRdb copy is restricted to in-frame clones and leaves out a portion. The sample contains over 85,000 clones, 80% to 95% of which appear only once. This CDR3 is built from 14 residues. Trimming removed 0 bases from V and 9 bases from J, with 12 bases in between. Germline V gene sequence: CDR1 MGHRA, CDR2 YSYEKL. This specimen comes from a study of siplizumab effects on memory and regulatory T cells. The rearrangement uses TRBV4-1 and TRBJ1-5, with TRBD1 as a possible D gene (5 bases). The source is a human donor in good health. Material: CD4+ T cells sorted from blood. CDR3 region: CASSQEGGGRPQHF. The CDR3 DNA sequence: TGCGCCAGCAGCCAAGAGGGGGGGGGTAGGCCCCAGCATTTT.